One sample yielded the 15 T cell receptor beta chains listed below, sequenced in a study of early T cells in non-severe SARS-CoV-2 infection. TCRdb reprocessed the 5' RACE reads with MiXCR, giving one entry per CDR3 protein. The sample lists tens of thousands of distinct CDR3 sequences; 4.5% to 7% were seen once. Specimen: whole blood, collected at baseline. The receptors stem from an adult who was a healthcare worker with PCR-confirmed SARS-CoV-2 infection or an uninfected control (not recorded which).

This clonotype has more than one count but fewer than ten. The J gene is TRBJ2-1, the V gene TRBV18; 8 bases line up with TRBD1. Germline CDR1 and CDR2: KGHSH and LQKENI. The CDR3 length is 13 residues. The V gene end was trimmed by 3 bases and the J gene end by 8 bases; junction bases not matched to a gene: 3. The CDR3 DNA is TGTGCCAGCTCACCCCAACAGGGGGATGAGCAGTTCTTC. It encodes CASSPQQGDEQFF.

This clonotype was recorded at least ten times. This chain uses TRBV25-1 with TRBJ2-7, with D possibly TRBD2 on 5 matching bases. V dropped 2 bases and J dropped 1 base, with 15 bases sitting between them. Germline V gives CDR1 MGHDK, CDR2 SYGVNS. The CDR3 length is 16 residues. The CDR3 protein is CASSEIQDGKSYEQYF. In DNA form, the CDR3 reads TGTGCCAGCAGTGAAATCCAGGACGGGAAGTCCTACGAGCAGTACTTC.

The rearrangement joins TRBV7-6 to TRBJ2-4; 8 positions match TRBD1. J lost 5 bases, V lost 4 bases, and 10 bases had no gene match. Germline CDR1 is SGHVS and CDR2 is FNYEAQ. The CDR3 runs to 16 residues. Written as DNA, the CDR3 is TGTGCCAGCAGCTCGAGGACAGGGCCTCCTGAAAACATTCAGTACTTC. This gives the protein CASSSRTGPPENIQYF.

With regard to this clonotype: This may arise from a read error, as a much more abundant clone is one base away. The rearrangement links TRBV5-4 to TRBJ2-7, with D tentatively TRBD2 (5 bases). The V and J ends lost 7 bases and 5 bases respectively, with 19 bases between them. This CDR3 comprises 14 residues. Germline V gene lookup returns CDR1 SGHNT and CDR2 YYREEE (reference sequence). For the CDR3, the DNA is TGTGCCAGCTCCCCAAGTGTGGAGCGGAACGAGCAGTACTTC. It translates to CASSPSVERNEQYF.

This clonotype has ten or more counts. This chain joins TRBV29-1 and TRBJ2-1, with no clear D. V was pared by 4 bases and J by 1 base, with 11 bases between. CDR1 and CDR2 (germline): SQVTM, ANQGSEA. The CDR3 extends over 14 amino acids. This CDR3 reads CSVVDPRSYNEQFF. Here the CDR3 DNA reads TGCAGCGTTGTGGACCCCCGATCCTACAATGAGCAGTTCTTC.

In its sample, this clonotype was seen many times. The chain uses TRBV11-1 and TRBJ2-5; D is possibly TRBD1 (5 bases). The CDR3 runs to 14 residues. CDR1 SGHAT and CDR2 FQDESV come from the germline V gene (reference sequence). Trimming removed 3 bases from V and 2 bases from J, with 10 bases in between. The CDR3 region is CASSFTQGQETQYF. The CDR3 bases are TGTGCCAGCAGCTTCACGCAGGGACAAGAGACCCAGTACTTC. The whole variable domain, filled in from reference TRBV11-1 and TRBJ2-5, reads EAEVAQSPRYKITEKSQAVAFWCDPISGHATLYWYRQILGQGPELLVQFQDESVVDDSQLPKDRFSAERLKGVDSTLKIQPAELGDSAMYLCASSFTQGQETQYFGPGTRLLVL.

As to this clonotype: This may stem from a read error, because a much larger clone lies one nucleotide away. This sequence joins TRBV20-1 and TRBJ2-1; 7 bases are shared with TRBD2. Looked up from germline, CDR1 is DFQATT and CDR2 is SNEGSKA (reference sequence). The CDR3 length is 19 residues. J gave up 0 bases and V 8 bases, and 22 bases lay outside the gene matches. This chain's CDR3 is CSTKPPLPQAGSSYNEQFF. The CDR3 bases are TGCAGTACTAAACCGCCTCTCCCCCAAGCGGGGAGCTCCTACAATGAGCAGTTCTTC.

This clonotype has ten or more counts. The chain employs TRBV28 and TRBJ1-2; tentatively, D is TRBD1 (5 bases). The CDR3 covers 15 residues. The V and J ends lost 6 bases and 2 bases respectively, with 16 bases between them. Looked up from germline, CDR1 is MDHEN and CDR2 is SYDVKM. CDR3 in amino acids: CASRPDSAGNYGYTF. DNA of the CDR3: TGTGCCAGCAGGCCAGACAGCGCAGGCAACTATGGCTACACCTTC.

This clonotype was observed many times. The V gene is TRBV10-2, the J gene TRBJ2-7, with TRBD2 matching 11 bases. Unmatched junction bases numbered 3, after V lost 2 bases and J lost 3 bases. The CDR3 contains 15 residues. The germline CDR1 and CDR2 sequences are WSHSY and SAAADI. CDR3 amino acids: CASSEEGLAVYEQYF. DNA for the CDR3: TGCGCCAGCAGTGAGGAGGGACTAGCGGTCTACGAGCAGTACTTC.

This clonotype came up many times. The rearrangement links TRBV6-6 to TRBJ2-5; D not resolved. Looked up from germline, CDR1 is MNHNY and CDR2 is SVGAGI (reference sequence). Trimming left V 6 bases short and J 2 bases short, with 7 bases between. The CDR3 contains 12 residues. CDR3 sequence: CASRVSQETQYF. The CDR3 bases are TGTGCCAGCAGGGTATCACAAGAGACCCAGTACTTC.

This clonotype was seen many times. The chain uses TRBV4-3 and TRBJ1-4, with D perhaps TRBD1 (5 bases). The CDR3 sequence is 15 residues long. Looked up from germline, CDR1 is LGHNA and CDR2 is YSLEER. The V end lost 0 bases, the J end lost 4 bases, and 9 bases lay between the germline ends. CDR3 amino acids: CASSQEPGNNEKLFF. The CDR3 nucleotides are TGCGCCAGCAGCCAAGAACCAGGGAATAATGAAAAACTGTTTTTT.

This clonotype has at least ten counts. This sequence joins TRBV2 and TRBJ2-7, with D possibly TRBD2 on 6 matching bases. The V end lost 7 bases, the J end lost 1 base, and 11 bases lay between the germline ends. CDR1 and CDR2 (germline): SNHLY, FYNNEI. The CDR3 covers 13 residues. DNA of the CDR3: TGTGCCAGCACCGCGGAGGGGTCCTACGAGCAGTACTTC. Protein product: CASTAEGSYEQYF.

This clonotype has at least ten counts. The chain has TRBV7-3 and TRBJ2-2; tentative D call: TRBD1 (7 bases). V was clipped by 4 bases and J by 5 bases, with 14 bases between them. This CDR3 has 15 residues. Germline loops: CDR1 SGHTA, CDR2 FQGTGA. This CDR3 is CASSSQGGGTGELFF. The DNA of the CDR3 is TGTGCCAGCAGCTCCCAGGGGGGAGGAACCGGGGAGCTGTTTTTT.

This clonotype was detected ten times or more. The rearrangement joins TRBV11-2 to TRBJ1-2, with D possibly TRBD1 on 5 matching bases. This CDR3 has 17 residues. V was trimmed by 4 bases and J by 8 bases, leaving 26 bases between them. Germline V lookup: CDR1 SGHAT, CDR2 FQNNGV. The CDR3 reads CASSSRQARDSRAGYTF. DNA for the CDR3: TGTGCCAGCAGCTCCCGTCAAGCCCGAGACTCCAGGGCAGGCTACACCTTC.

Many counts were recorded for this clonotype. This sequence joins TRBV10-3 and TRBJ2-7, with a tentative D call TRBD2 (5 bases). V lost 10 bases to trimming and J lost 2 bases, with 12 bases between them. CDR1 ENHRY and CDR2 SYGVKD come from the germline V gene. The CDR3 is 12 residues long. The CDR3 is CATAGVTYEQYF. The CDR3 DNA follows: TGTGCCACCGCCGGGGTAACCTACGAGCAGTACTTC.